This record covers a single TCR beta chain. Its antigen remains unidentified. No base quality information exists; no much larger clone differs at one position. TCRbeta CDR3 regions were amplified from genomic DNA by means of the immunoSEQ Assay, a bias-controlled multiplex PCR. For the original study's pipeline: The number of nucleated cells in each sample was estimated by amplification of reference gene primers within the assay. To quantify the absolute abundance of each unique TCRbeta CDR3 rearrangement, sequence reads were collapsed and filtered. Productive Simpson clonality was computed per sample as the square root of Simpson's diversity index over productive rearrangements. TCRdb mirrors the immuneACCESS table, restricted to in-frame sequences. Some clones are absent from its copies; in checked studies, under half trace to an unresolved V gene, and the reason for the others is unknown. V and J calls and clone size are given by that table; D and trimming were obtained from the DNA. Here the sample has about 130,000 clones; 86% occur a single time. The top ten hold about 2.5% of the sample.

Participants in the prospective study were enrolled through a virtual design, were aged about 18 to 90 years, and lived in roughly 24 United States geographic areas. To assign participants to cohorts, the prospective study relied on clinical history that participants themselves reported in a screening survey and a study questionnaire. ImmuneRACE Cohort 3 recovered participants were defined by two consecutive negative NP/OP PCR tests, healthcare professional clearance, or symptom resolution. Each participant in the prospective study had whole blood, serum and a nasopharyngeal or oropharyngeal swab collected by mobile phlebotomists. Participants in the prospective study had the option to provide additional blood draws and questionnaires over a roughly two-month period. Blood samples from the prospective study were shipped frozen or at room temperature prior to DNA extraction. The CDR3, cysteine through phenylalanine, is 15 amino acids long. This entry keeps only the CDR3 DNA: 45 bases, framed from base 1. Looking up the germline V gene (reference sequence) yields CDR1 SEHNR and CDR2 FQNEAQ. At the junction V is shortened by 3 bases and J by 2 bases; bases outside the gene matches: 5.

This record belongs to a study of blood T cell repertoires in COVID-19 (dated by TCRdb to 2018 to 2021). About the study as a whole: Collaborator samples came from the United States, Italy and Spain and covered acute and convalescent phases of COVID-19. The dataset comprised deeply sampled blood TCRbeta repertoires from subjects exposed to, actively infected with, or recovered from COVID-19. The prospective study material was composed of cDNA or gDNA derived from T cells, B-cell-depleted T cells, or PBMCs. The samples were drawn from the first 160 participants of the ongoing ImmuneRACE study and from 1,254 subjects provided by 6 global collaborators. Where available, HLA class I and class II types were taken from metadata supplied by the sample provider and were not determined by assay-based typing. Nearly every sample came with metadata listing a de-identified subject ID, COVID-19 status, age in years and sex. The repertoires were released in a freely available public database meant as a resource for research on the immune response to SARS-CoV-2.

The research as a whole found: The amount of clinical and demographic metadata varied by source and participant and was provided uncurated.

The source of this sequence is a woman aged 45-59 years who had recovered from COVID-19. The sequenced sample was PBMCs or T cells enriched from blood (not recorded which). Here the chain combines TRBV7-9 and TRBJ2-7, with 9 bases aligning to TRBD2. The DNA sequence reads TGTGCCAGCAGCTTTGTGGCTAGCGGGGCCTACGAGCAGTACTTC. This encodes CASSFVASGAYEQYF.